This TCR beta chain was obtained from a study of T cell clones after liver transplantation. The data were produced by immunoSEQ multiplex PCR, yet TCRdb's version contains in-frame clones alone and is incomplete. The sample has roughly 20,000 clones, 85% to 95% seen once. Unstimulated PBMCs were sorted into CD3+CD4+ and CD3+CD8+ populations. The V gene end was trimmed by 2 bases and the J gene end by 5 bases; junction bases not matched to a gene: 4. Per germline, CDR1 MNHEY and CDR2 SMNVEV (reference sequence). This CDR3 has 16 amino acids. The TCR was taken from a human patient who received a liver transplant. A share of the T cells may be of graft donor origin. J is TRBJ2-2 and V is TRBV27, with 11 bases aligning to TRBD2. The input for sequencing was CD8+ T cells from blood, taken around 25 months after liver transplant. CDR3 in amino acids: CASSLVLAGGTGELFF. The DNA of the CDR3 is TGTGCCAGCAGTTTAGTGCTAGCGGGAGGTACCGGGGAGCTGTTTTTT.